This T cell receptor (beta chain) is drawn from a study of cytomegalovirus exposure and HLA in healthy donors. In the PCR, 60 Vbeta and 13 Jbeta primers were used. TCRdb keeps only in-frame clones here, not all; method: immunoSEQ multiplex PCR. This sample has some 120,000 clones, with approximately 80% found just once. On this clone itself: What it binds is not known.

The CDR3 extends over 14 amino acids. With 0 bases clipped from V and 6 bases from J, the junction kept 3 bases outside the gene matches. Germline V CDR1 and CDR2: SGDLS, YYNGEE. Findings and caveats of the study: HLA restriction was apparent for most CMV-associated TCR beta chains in a later analysis. Certain sequence variants were highly shared and formed a cluster, and this cluster was likely a sequencing artifact.

The chain carries TRBV9 and TRBJ2-7; 10 nucleotides line up with TRBD2. This receptor was taken from a woman aged 18-35 years in good health and CMV-seropositive. The specimen sequenced was PBMCs. The CDR3 region is CASSVEREGSEQYF. In nucleotides, the CDR3 is TGTGCCAGCAGCGTAGAGCGGGAGGGTAGCGAGCAGTACTTC.